One T cell receptor beta chain is described in this entry. The CDR3 loop spans 16 amino acids. J lost 6 bases, V lost 4 bases, and 12 bases had no gene match. The germline V gene encodes CDR1 WSHSY and CDR2 SAAADI. The data originate from a study of blood T cell repertoires in COVID-19. Study in general: From T cells, B-cell-depleted T cells, or PBMCs came the material, which was cDNA or gDNA.

TCRdb keeps only in-frame clones here, not all; method: immunoSEQ multiplex PCR. The table has 400,000 to 500,000 clones, nearly 90% seen once. Sequenced sample: PBMCs or T cells enriched from blood (not recorded which). The sequence was collected from a woman aged 18-35 years who had been exposed to COVID-19. The chain recombines TRBV10-2 with TRBJ1-1; 9 nucleotides agree with TRBD1. CDR3 in DNA: TGCGCCAGCAGTGGGGGTTGGACAGGGGAGGGGGCTGAAGCTTTCTTT. It translates to CASSGGWTGEGAEAFF.